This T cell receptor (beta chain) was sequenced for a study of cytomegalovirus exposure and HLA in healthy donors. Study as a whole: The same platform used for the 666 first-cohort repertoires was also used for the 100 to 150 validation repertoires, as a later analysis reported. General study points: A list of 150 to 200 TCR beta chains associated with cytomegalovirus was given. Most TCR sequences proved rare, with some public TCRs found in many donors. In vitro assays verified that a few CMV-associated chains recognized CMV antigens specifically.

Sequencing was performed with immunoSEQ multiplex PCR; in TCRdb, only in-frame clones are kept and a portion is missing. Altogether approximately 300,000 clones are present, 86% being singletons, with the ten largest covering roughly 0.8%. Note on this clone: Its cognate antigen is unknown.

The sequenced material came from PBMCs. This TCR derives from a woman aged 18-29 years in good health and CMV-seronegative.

In nucleotides, the CDR3 is TGTGCCAGCAGTTACGGGCTAGCGGAAGAGACCCAGTACTTC. Translating gives CASSYGLAEETQYF. The rearrangement joins TRBV6-6 to TRBJ2-5; TRBD2 agrees at 7 bases. V trimming: 2 bases; J trimming: 3 bases; junction bases outside the gene matches: 3. The CDR3 extends over 14 amino acids. In germline, CDR1 is MNHNY, CDR2 SVGAGI (reference sequence).